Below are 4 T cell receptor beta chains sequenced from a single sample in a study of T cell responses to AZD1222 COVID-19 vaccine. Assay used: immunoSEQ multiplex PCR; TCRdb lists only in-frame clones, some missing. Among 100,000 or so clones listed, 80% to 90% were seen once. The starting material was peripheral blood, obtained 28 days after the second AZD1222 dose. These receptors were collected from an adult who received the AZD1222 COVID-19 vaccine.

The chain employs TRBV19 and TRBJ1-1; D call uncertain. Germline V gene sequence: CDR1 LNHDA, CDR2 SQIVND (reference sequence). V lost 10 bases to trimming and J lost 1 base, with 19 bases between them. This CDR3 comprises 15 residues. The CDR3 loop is CATRIVGVGNTEAFF. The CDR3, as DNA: TGTGCCACCAGAATAGTCGGGGTGGGGAACACTGAAGCTTTCTTT.

CDR3: CASSSPTTHYGYTF. The CDR3 DNA reads as TGTGCCAGCAGCTCCCCGACAACCCACTATGGCTACACCTTC. The rearrangement uses TRBV7-2 and TRBJ1-2; D not certain. This CDR3 comprises 14 residues. Trimming removed 4 bases at V and 3 bases at J, with 12 bases between. Germline CDR1 and CDR2: SGHTA and FQGNSA.

The CDR3 DNA reads as TGCGCCAGCAGCCAGAACCTCAACTATGGCTACACCTTC. It is translated as CASSQNLNYGYTF. The chain combines TRBV4-3 with TRBJ1-2; D call uncertain. This CDR3 has 13 residues. Germline assignment: CDR1 LGHNA and CDR2 YSLEER. Trimming took 3 bases from V and 2 from J, leaving 7 bases between them.

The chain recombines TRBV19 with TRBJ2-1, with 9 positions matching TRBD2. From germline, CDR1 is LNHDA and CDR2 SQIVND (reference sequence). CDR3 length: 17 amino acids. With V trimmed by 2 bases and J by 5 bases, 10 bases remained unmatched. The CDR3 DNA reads TGTGCCAGTAGTATAACTGTTGGAGCGGGAGGCAACAATGAGCAGTTCTTC. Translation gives CASSITVGAGGNNEQFF. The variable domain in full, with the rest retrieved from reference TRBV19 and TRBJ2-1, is DGGITQSPKYLFRKEGQNVTLSCEQNLNHDAMYWYRQDPGQGLRLIYYSQIVNDFQKGDIAEGYSVSREKKESFPLTVTSAQKNPTAFYLCASSITVGAGGNNEQFFGPGTRLTVL.